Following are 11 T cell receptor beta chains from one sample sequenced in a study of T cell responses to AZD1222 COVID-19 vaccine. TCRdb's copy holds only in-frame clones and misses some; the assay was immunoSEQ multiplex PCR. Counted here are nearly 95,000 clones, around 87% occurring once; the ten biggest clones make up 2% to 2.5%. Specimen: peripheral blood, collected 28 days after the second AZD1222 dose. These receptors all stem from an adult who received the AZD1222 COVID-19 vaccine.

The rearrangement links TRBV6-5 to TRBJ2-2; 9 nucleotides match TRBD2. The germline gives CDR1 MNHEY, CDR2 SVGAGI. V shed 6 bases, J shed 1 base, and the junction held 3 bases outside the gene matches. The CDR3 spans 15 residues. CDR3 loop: CASRYSGGNTGELFF. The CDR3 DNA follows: TGTGCCAGCAGATATAGCGGGGGGAACACCGGGGAGCTGTTTTTT.

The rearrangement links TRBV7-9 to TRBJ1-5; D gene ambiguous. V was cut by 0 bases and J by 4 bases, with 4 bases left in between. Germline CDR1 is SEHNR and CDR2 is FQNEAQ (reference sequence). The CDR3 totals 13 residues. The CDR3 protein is CASSLALNQPQHF. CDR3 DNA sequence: TGTGCCAGCAGCTTAGCGTTGAATCAGCCCCAGCATTTT.

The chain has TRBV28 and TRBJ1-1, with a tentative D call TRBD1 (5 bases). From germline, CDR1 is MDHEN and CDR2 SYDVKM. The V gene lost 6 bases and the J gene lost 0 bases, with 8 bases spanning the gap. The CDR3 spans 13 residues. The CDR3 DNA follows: TGTGCCAGCAGATCACAGGTGAACACTGAAGCTTTCTTT. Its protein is CASRSQVNTEAFF.

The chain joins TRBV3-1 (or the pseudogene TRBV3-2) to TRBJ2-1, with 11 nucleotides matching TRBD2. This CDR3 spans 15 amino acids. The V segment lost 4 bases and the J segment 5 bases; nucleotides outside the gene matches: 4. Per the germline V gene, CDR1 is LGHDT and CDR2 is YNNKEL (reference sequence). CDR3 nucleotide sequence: TGTGCCAGCAGCCGAGGGACTAGCGGTGACAATGAGCAGTTCTTC. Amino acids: CASSRGTSGDNEQFF.

CDR3 protein: CASSYESSGANVLTF. The DNA for the CDR3 is TGTGCCAGCAGTTACGAGAGCTCTGGGGCCAACGTCCTGACTTTC. The rearrangement uses TRBV6-5 and TRBJ2-6; D not certain. CDR1 is MNHEY and CDR2 is SVGAGI in the germline V gene. This CDR3 spans 15 amino acids. V was shortened by 2 bases and J by 0 bases, with 5 bases between the two germline ends.

The CDR3 sequence is CASSKTTHEQYF. The CDR3 bases are TGTGCCAGCAGTAAGACTACCCACGAGCAGTACTTC. The rearrangement uses TRBV12-3 or TRBV12-4 and TRBJ2-7, with D possibly TRBD2 on 5 matching bases. This CDR3 region has 12 residues. Trimming removed 5 bases at V and 5 bases at J, with 10 bases between.

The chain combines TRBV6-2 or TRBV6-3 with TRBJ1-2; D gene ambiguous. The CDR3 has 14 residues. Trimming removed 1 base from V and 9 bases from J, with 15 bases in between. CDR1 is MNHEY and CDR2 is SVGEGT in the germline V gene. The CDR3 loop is CASSYWTEIMSYTF. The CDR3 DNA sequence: TGTGCCAGCAGTTACTGGACGGAAATAATGAGCTACACCTTC.

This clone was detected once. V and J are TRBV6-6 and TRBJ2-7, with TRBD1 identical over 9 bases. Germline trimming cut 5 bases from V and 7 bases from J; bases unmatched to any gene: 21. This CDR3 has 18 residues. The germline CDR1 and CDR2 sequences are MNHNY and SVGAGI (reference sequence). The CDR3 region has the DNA TGTGCCAGCAGTCCGAGGACAGGGGATAGTCTACGAGTTAAGGAGCAGTACTTC. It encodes CASSPRTGDSLRVKEQYF.

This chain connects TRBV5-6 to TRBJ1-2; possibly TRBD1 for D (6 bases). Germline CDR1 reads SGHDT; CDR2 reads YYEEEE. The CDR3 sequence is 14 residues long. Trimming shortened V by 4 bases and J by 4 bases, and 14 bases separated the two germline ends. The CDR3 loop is CASSPQGFGYGYTF. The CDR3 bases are TGTGCCAGCAGCCCCCAGGGGTTTGGCTATGGCTACACCTTC.

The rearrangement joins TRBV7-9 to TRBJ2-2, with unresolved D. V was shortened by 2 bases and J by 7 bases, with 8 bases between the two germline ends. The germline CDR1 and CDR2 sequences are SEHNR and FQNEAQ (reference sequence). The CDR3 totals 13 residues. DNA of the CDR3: TGTGCCAGCAGCTTACCTGGTGGCGGGGAGCTGTTTTTT. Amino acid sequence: CASSLPGGGELFF.

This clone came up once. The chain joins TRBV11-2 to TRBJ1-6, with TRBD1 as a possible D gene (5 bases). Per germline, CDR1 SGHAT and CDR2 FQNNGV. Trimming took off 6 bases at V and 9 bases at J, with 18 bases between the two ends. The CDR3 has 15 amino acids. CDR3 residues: CASSLLGGEASPLHF. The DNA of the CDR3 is TGTGCCAGCAGTCTTCTCGGGGGGGAGGCTTCACCCCTCCACTTT. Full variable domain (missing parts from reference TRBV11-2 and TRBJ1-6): EAGVAQSPRYKIIEKRQSVAFWCNPISGHATLYWYQQILGQGPKLLIQFQNNGVVDDSQLPKDRFSAERLKGVDSTLKIQPAKLEDSAVYLCASSLLGGEASPLHFGNGTRLTVT.